Sequencing of this T cell receptor (beta chain) was carried out in a study of blood T cell repertoires in COVID-19. Whole-study context: Acute and convalescent COVID-19 specimens originated in the United States, Italy and Spain. The cDNA or gDNA used as material had been derived from T cells, B-cell-depleted T cells, or PBMCs.

V lost 1 base, J lost 1 base, and 19 bases lay in between. Germline V lookup: CDR1 LGHDT, CDR2 YNNKEL (reference sequence). CDR3 size: 18 residues. In the study's own analysis: Estimates of nucleated cell counts were drawn from the amplification of reference gene primers. Clones were sequenced by immunoSEQ multiplex PCR, and TCRdb holds only the in-frame ones, with some missing. That table furnishes V, J and clone size, whereas the DNA furnished D and trimming. The data show about 73,000 clones, 75% to 85% seen once. The specimen sequenced was peripheral blood. The chain employs TRBV3-1 (or the pseudogene TRBV3-2) and TRBJ1-1, with D possibly TRBD1 on 6 matching bases. The sequence was obtained from a woman aged 55 to 70 with acute or convalescent COVID-19. The CDR3 spells CASSQVAYRVGGNTEAFF. DNA for the CDR3: TGTGCCAGCAGCCAAGTCGCCTACAGGGTTGGTGGGAACACTGAAGCTTTCTTT.